The following is a T cell receptor beta chain sequence with its context. Germline V gene data show CDR1 as WSHSY and CDR2 as SAAADI. The CDR3 has 14 residues. This record comes from a study of tumor-infiltrating lymphocytes in oesophageal squamous cell carcinoma. From the PCR reads, TCRdb called clonotypes with MiXCR, one entry per CDR3 protein. The table lists some 15,000 distinct CDR3 sequences, around 51% of them singletons, with about 35% in the top ten. The rearrangement uses TRBV10-2 and TRBJ2-5; perhaps TRBD2 as D (5 bases). The DNA matches TRBJ2-1 better at its end, which makes the J call doubtful. This TCR was recovered from a female donor with esophageal squamous cell carcinoma. The sample taken for sequencing was esophageal tumor tissue. The CDR3 DNA reads as TGCGCCAGCAGGGGAGTAGCTACCGACAATGAGCAGTTCTTC. It encodes CASRGVATDNEQFF.